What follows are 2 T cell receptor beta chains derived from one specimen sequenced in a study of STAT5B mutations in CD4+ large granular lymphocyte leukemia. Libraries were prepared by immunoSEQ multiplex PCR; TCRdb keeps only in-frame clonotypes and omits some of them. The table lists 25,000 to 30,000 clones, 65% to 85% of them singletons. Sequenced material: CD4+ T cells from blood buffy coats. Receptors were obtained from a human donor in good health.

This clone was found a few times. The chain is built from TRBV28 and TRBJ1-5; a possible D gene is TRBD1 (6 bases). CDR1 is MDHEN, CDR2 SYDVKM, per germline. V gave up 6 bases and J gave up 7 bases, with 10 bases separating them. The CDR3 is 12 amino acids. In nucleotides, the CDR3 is TGTGCCAGCAGGGGAGGGGGGCAGCCCCAGCATTTT. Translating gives CASRGGGQPQHF.

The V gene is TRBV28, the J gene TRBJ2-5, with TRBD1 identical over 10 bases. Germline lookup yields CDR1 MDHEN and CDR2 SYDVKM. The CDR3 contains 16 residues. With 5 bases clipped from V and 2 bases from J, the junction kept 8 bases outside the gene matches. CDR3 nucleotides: TGTGCCAGCAGTCTATTGGGGACAGGGGAGCAAGAGACCCAGTACTTC. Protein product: CASSLLGTGEQETQYF. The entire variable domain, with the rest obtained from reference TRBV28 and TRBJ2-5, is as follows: DVKVTQSSRYLVKRTGEKVFLECVQDMDHENMFWYRQDPGLGLRLIYFSYDVKMKEKGDIPEGYSVSREKKERFSLILESASTNQTSMYLCASSLLGTGEQETQYFGPGTRLLVL.